Listed below are T cell receptor beta chains from one sample, sequenced in a study of cytomegalovirus exposure and HLA in healthy donors. The data were produced by immunoSEQ multiplex PCR, yet TCRdb's version contains in-frame clones alone and is incomplete. The sample has some 140,000 clones; approximately 61% are singletons. Sequencing was done on a sample of PBMCs. These TCRs come from a woman aged 40 to 50 in good health and CMV-seronegative. Both conserved end residues are part of each CDR3. D genes are given only for firm matches. Only some rows state a clone size, as once, few, many or a class for expanded clones.

clone_size	v_call	d_call	j_call	cdr3_aa	cdr3_nt
-	TRBV2	-	TRBJ1-2	CASSAQGEGYTF	TGTGCCAGCAGTGCCCAGGGCGAAGGCTACACCTTC
-	TRBV6-4	-	TRBJ2-2	CASSWTAQNTGELFF	TGTGCCAGTTCTTGGACAGCTCAGAACACCGGGGAGCTGTTTTTT
-	TRBV7-9	TRBD1	TRBJ1-3	CASNRDRGNTIYF	TGTGCCAGCAACCGGGACAGGGGAAACACCATATATTTT
-	TRBV28	-	TRBJ2-1	CASSLRGAPYNEQFF	TGTGCCAGCAGTTTAAGGGGTGCCCCCTACAATGAGCAGTTCTTC
-	TRBV7-9	-	TRBJ2-1	CASSPPQGPFNEQFF	TGTGCCAGCAGCCCCCCACAGGGACCTTTCAATGAGCAGTTCTTC
once	TRBV30	-	TRBJ1-2	CAWETPGSGIYGYTF	TGTGCCTGGGAGACCCCCGGCAGCGGGATCTATGGCTACACCTTC
-	TRBV7-2	-	TRBJ1-1	CASSFGQHTEAFF	TGTGCCAGCAGCTTTGGACAGCACACTGAAGCTTTCTTT
few	TRBV27	-	TRBJ2-7	CASSLRGGEQYF	TGTGCCAGCAGTTTAAGGGGCGGCGAGCAGTACTTC
-	TRBV6-1	TRBD1	TRBJ1-1	CASSSGGVRTEAFF	TGTGCCAGCAGCTCAGGGGGCGTCCGCACTGAAGCTTTCTTT
-	TRBV5-8	TRBD1	TRBJ1-1	CASSLDRARTEAFF	TGTGCCAGCAGCTTAGACAGGGCGAGGACTGAAGCTTTCTTT
-	TRBV29-1	-	TRBJ1-1	CSAGEGKGAGAFF	TGCAGCGCCGGGGAAGGGAAGGGAGCGGGGGCTTTCTTT
-	TRBV7-2	-	TRBJ1-1	CASSSLLDRLNTEAFF	TGTGCCAGCAGCTCATTGCTTGACAGACTGAACACTGAAGCTTTCTTT
-	TRBV18	-	TRBJ1-2	CASSVGHQNYGYTF	TGTGCCAGCTCAGTAGGACATCAGAACTATGGCTACACCTTC
-	TRBV12-5	-	TRBJ1-2	CASGLGGRRGGYTF	TGTGCTAGTGGCCTGGGGGGTCGCCGGGGTGGCTACACCTTC
once	TRBV7-2	-	TRBJ2-5	CASSLGGGGRETQYF	TGTGCCAGCAGCTTAGGCGGTGGGGGGAGAGAGACCCAGTACTTC
-	TRBV5-1	TRBD2	TRBJ2-1	CASREGGPNNEQFF	TGCGCCAGCCGGGAGGGAGGCCCTAACAATGAGCAGTTCTTC
-	TRBV28	TRBD1	TRBJ1-5	CASSFMDRVLGPQHF	TGTGCCAGCAGTTTCATGGACAGGGTCTTGGGGCCCCAGCATTTT
-	TRBV5-1	-	TRBJ2-7	CASSLARSGWYEQYF	TGCGCCAGCAGCTTGGCCAGGTCAGGTTGGTACGAGCAGTACTTC
-	TRBV9	TRBD1	TRBJ2-7	CASSDSGGDEQYF	TGTGCCAGCAGCGACTCAGGGGGCGACGAGCAGTACTTC
-	TRBV7-2	-	TRBJ2-2	CASSPNLVQTGELFF	TGTGCCAGCAGCCCCAACCTCGTACAGACCGGGGAGCTGTTTTTT
-	TRBV7-9	-	TRBJ2-1	CASSLFGTFSGEQFF	TGTGCCAGCAGCTTATTCGGGACTTTTAGCGGTGAGCAGTTCTTC
-	TRBV11-2	-	TRBJ2-7	CASSLEVGVREQYF	TGTGCCAGCAGCTTAGAAGTGGGCGTACGCGAGCAGTACTTC
-	TRBV2	-	TRBJ2-5	CASSEDAGAPEEETQYF	TGTGCCAGCAGTGAAGACGCAGGGGCACCCGAGGAGGAGACCCAGTACTTC
-	TRBV28	-	TRBJ1-6	CASSLLQGSSNSPLHF	TGTGCCAGCAGTTTACTCCAGGGGTCCTCTAATTCACCCCTCCACTTT
few	TRBV18	-	TRBJ1-5	CASSPSTGEYQPQHF	TGTGCCAGCTCACCGAGCACCGGAGAATATCAGCCCCAGCATTTT
-	TRBV2	-	TRBJ2-7	CASTQASYEQYF	TGTGCCAGCACGCAGGCCAGTTACGAGCAGTACTTC
-	TRBV14	-	TRBJ1-1	CASSQDTLRRGTEAFF	TGTGCCAGCAGCCAAGATACCCTACGGAGGGGCACTGAAGCTTTCTTT
once	TRBV25-1	-	TRBJ1-2	CASSRGHYGYTF	TGTGCCAGCAGTCGGGGTCACTATGGCTACACCTTC
-	TRBV15	-	TRBJ2-5	CATSREDRQETQYF	TGTGCCACCAGCCGCGAGGACAGACAAGAGACCCAGTACTTC
-	TRBV5-1	-	TRBJ1-1	CASSLRIGTEAFF	TGCGCCAGCAGCCTTAGAATCGGCACTGAAGCTTTCTTT
-	TRBV18	-	TRBJ1-1	CASSVQGLNTEAFF	TGTGCCAGCTCAGTACAGGGACTGAACACTGAAGCTTTCTTT
-	TRBV29-1	-	TRBJ2-3	CSVEWGLSTDTQYF	TGCAGCGTTGAATGGGGACTTAGTACAGATACGCAGTATTTT
-	TRBV7-2	TRBD1	TRBJ1-2	CASSATGYGYTF	TGTGCCAGCAGCGCGACAGGGTATGGCTACACCTTC
-	TRBV28	TRBD1	TRBJ1-2	CASSFGQGNYGYTF	TGTGCCAGCAGTTTCGGACAGGGCAACTATGGCTACACCTTC
once	TRBV19	TRBD1	TRBJ1-2	CASSRTGEYYGYTF	TGTGCCAGTAGCCGGACAGGGGAATACTATGGCTACACCTTC
-	TRBV7-9	-	TRBJ1-1	CASSFALGGLAFF	TGTGCCAGCAGCTTTGCCCTGGGGGGGTTAGCTTTCTTT
-	TRBV5-4	-	TRBJ1-1	CASSARGGLIREAFF	TGTGCCAGCAGCGCGAGAGGAGGGCTAATCCGTGAAGCTTTCTTT
-	TRBV5-4	TRBD1	TRBJ2-7	CASSQGAGKHEQYF	TGTGCCAGCAGTCAGGGGGCAGGGAAACACGAGCAGTACTTC
-	TRBV27	-	TRBJ2-5	CASSSQGWRETQYF	TGTGCCAGCAGTTCCCAGGGGTGGCGAGAGACCCAGTACTTC
-	TRBV9	TRBD1	TRBJ1-2	CASSPQGQGYGYTF	TGTGCCAGCAGCCCCCAGGGACAGGGGTATGGCTACACCTTC